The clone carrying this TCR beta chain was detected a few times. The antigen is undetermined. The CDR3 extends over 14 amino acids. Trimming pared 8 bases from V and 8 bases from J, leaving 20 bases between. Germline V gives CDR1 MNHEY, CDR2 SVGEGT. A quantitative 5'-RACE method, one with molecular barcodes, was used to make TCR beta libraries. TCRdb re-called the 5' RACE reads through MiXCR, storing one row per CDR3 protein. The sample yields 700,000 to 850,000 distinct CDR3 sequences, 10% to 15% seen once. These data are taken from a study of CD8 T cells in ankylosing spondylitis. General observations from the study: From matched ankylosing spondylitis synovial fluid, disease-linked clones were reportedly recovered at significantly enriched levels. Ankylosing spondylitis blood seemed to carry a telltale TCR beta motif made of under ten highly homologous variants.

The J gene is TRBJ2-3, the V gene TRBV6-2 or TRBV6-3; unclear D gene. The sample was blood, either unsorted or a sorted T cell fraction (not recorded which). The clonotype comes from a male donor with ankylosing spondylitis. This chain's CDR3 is CASRFRPQASTQYF. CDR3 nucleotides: TGTGCCAGCCGTTTCCGACCTCAAGCCAGTACGCAGTATTTT.